These 24 T cell receptor beta chains were sequenced from one sample in a study of long-term antiretroviral therapy in people with HIV. Sequencing relied on immunoSEQ assay v3.0, run at survey level. Some clones are missing from TCRdb's copy, which holds only in-frame ones; the method was immunoSEQ multiplex PCR. The data hold 20,000 or so clones, with about 91% observed a single time. This material consisted of unsorted PBMCs, taken 1.8 years before starting antiretroviral therapy. Every receptor here comes from a man aged 50-60 years with HIV.

The rearrangement joins TRBV15 to TRBJ1-4; no clear D. The germline V gene encodes CDR1 LNHNV and CDR2 YYDKDF (reference sequence). V gave up 1 base and J gave up 5 bases, with 5 bases separating them. CDR3 length: 13 amino acids. CDR3 residues: CATSRAQNEKLFF. In DNA form, the CDR3 reads TGTGCCACCAGCAGAGCCCAGAATGAAAAACTGTTTTTT. Based on the CDR3 plus reference TRBV15 and TRBJ1-4, the full variable domain is DAMVIQNPRYQVTQFGKPVTLSCSQTLNHNVMYWYQQKSSQAPKLLFHYYDKDFNNEADTPDNFQSRRPNTSFCFLDIRSPGLGDTAMYLCATSRAQNEKLFFGSGTQLSVL.

The CDR3 DNA follows: TGCGCCAGCAGCAGTCGGACCCAAAACTATGGCTACACCTTC. It specifies CASSSRTQNYGYTF. The J gene is TRBJ1-2, the V gene TRBV5-1; the D is unclear. Trimming removed 4 bases at V and 2 bases at J, with 12 bases between. CDR3 size: 14 residues. CDR1 and CDR2 from the germline V gene are SGHRS and YFSETQ.

This sequence joins TRBV6-5 and TRBJ2-7, with D perhaps assigned TRBD1 or TRBD2 (5 bases each). Germline values: CDR1 MNHEY, CDR2 SVGAGI. V lost 2 bases and J 5 bases, leaving 10 bases between the germline ends. The CDR3 has 13 amino acids. The CDR3 loop reads CASSYPGTNEQYF. The CDR3 nucleotides are TGTGCCAGCAGTTACCCAGGGACGAACGAGCAGTACTTC.

The chain links TRBV7-3 to TRBJ2-7, with 10 nucleotides matching TRBD1. This CDR3 comprises 15 residues. The junction had 4 bases not matched to a gene; V was cut back by 3 bases and J by 2 bases. Germline V gene lookup returns CDR1 SGHTA and CDR2 FQGTGA. CDR3 amino acids: CASSLYGQGAYEQYF. The CDR3 nucleotides are TGTGCCAGCAGCTTGTACGGACAGGGGGCCTACGAGCAGTACTTC.

This chain connects TRBV5-4 to TRBJ1-1; 9 bases are a match to TRBD1. V lost 4 bases and J lost 3; bases outside the gene matches: 1. Germline values: CDR1 SGHNT, CDR2 YYREEE (reference sequence). The length of the CDR3 is 13 residues. The CDR3 nucleotides are TGTGCCAGCAGCAGGACAGGGGACACTGAAGCTTTCTTT. It yields the protein CASSRTGDTEAFF.

This clone was picked up a small number of times. This CDR3 reads CASSIAGRSMNTEAFF. As DNA, the CDR3 is TGTGCCAGTAGTATCGCAGGGCGGAGCATGAACACTGAAGCTTTCTTT. V and J are TRBV19 and TRBJ1-1; possibly TRBD1 for D (5 bases). V shed 3 bases and J shed 0 bases, with 14 bases lying between them. There are 16 residues in the CDR3. Germline loops: CDR1 LNHDA, CDR2 SQIVND (reference sequence). The full variable domain, its missing parts supplied by reference TRBV19 and TRBJ1-1, is DGGITQSPKYLFRKEGQNVTLSCEQNLNHDAMYWYRQDPGQGLRLIYYSQIVNDFQKGDIAEGYSVSREKKESFPLTVTSAQKNPTAFYLCASSIAGRSMNTEAFFGQGTRLTVV.

The V call is TRBV5-1, the J call TRBJ1-4; D is perhaps TRBD1 (5 bases). Trimming shortened V by 4 bases and J by 7 bases, and 17 bases separated the two germline ends. The CDR3 covers 15 residues. Germline V gene data show CDR1 as SGHRS and CDR2 as YFSETQ. This chain's CDR3 is CASSPSEGAREKLFF. The CDR3, as DNA: TGCGCCAGCAGCCCCTCGGAAGGGGCTCGTGAAAAACTGTTTTTT.

The chain recombines TRBV30 with TRBJ1-6; TRBD1 matches at 9 bases. CDR3 size: 17 residues. Germline values: CDR1 GTSNPN, CDR2 SVGIG (reference sequence). V lost 4 bases, J lost 7 bases, and 14 bases stayed unmatched. The CDR3 bases are TGTGCCTGGAAAGTCCACGGGACAGGGCTGTTAAATTCACCCCTCCACTTT. Its protein is CAWKVHGTGLLNSPLHF.

J is TRBJ2-3 and V is TRBV5-4; TRBD1 is a possible D gene (5 bases). Germline V gene data show CDR1 as SGHNT and CDR2 as YYREEE (reference sequence). The CDR3 runs 14 residues. V was shortened by 0 bases and J by 2 bases, with 7 bases between the two germline ends. CDR3 in DNA: TGTGCCAGCAGCTTGGGACAGAACACAGATACGCAGTATTTT. This codes for CASSLGQNTDTQYF.

This clone was seen a few times. This sequence joins TRBV9 and TRBJ1-5, with no clear D. CDR1 is SGDLS, CDR2 YYNGEE, per germline. Trimming removed 7 bases at V and 0 bases at J, with 11 bases between. There are 14 residues in the CDR3. The CDR3 DNA reads TGTGCCAGCTCCTTGTGGGGTAGCAATCAGCCCCAGCATTTT. Residues: CASSLWGSNQPQHF.

The chain is built from TRBV7-2 and TRBJ1-1; no firm D call. Trimming shortened V by 5 bases and J by 0 bases, and 10 bases separated the two germline ends. The CDR3 sequence is 14 residues long. Germline CDR1 reads SGHTA; CDR2 reads FQGNSA. The CDR3 region has the DNA TGTGCCAGCAGCCCACGCCGGATGAACACTGAAGCTTTCTTT. It yields the protein CASSPRRMNTEAFF. Full variable domain (remainder filled in from reference TRBV7-2 and TRBJ1-1): GAGVSQSPSNKVTEKGKDVELRCDPISGHTALYWYRQSLGQGLEFLIYFQGNSAPDKSGLPSDRFSAERTGGSVSTLTIQRTQQEDSAVYLCASSPRRMNTEAFFGQGTRLTVV.

The gene calls are TRBV30 and TRBJ1-4; TRBD1 aligns across 7 bases. Looked up from germline, CDR1 is GTSNPN and CDR2 is SVGIG (reference sequence). The CDR3 has 13 residues. The V and J ends lost 0 bases and 7 bases, in that order; junction bases with no gene match: 2. As DNA, the CDR3 is TGTGCCTGGAGTGTAGGGGGCGGTGAAAAACTGTTTTTT. It specifies CAWSVGGGEKLFF.

V gene TRBV29-1 combines with J gene TRBJ1-2, with D unclear. There are 14 residues in the CDR3. Trimming took off 1 base at V and 2 bases at J, with 11 bases between the two ends. The germline V gene encodes CDR1 SQVTM and CDR2 ANQGSEA. The CDR3 loop is CSVEVGPENYGYTF. DNA for the CDR3: TGCAGCGTTGAAGTAGGGCCAGAGAACTATGGCTACACCTTC. Drawing the rest from reference TRBV29-1 and TRBJ1-2, the complete variable domain is SAVISQKPSRDICQRGTSLTIQCQVDSQVTMMFWYRQQPGQSLTLIATANQGSEATYESGFVIDKFPISRPNLTFSTLTVSNMSPEDSSIYLCSVEVGPENYGYTFGSGTRLTVV.

The V and J genes are TRBV9 and TRBJ1-1; D not certain. Looked up from germline, CDR1 is SGDLS and CDR2 is YYNGEE. Trimming took off 3 bases at V and 0 bases at J, with 9 bases between the two ends. CDR3 length: 14 residues. The CDR3: CASSARYMNTEAFF. For the CDR3, the DNA is TGTGCCAGCAGCGCCCGATACATGAACACTGAAGCTTTCTTT. The full variable domain, completed using reference TRBV9 and TRBJ1-1, is DSGVTQTPKHLITATGQRVTLRCSPRSGDLSVYWYQQSLDQGLQFLIQYYNGEERAKGNILERFSAQQFPDLHSELNLSSLELGDSALYFCASSARYMNTEAFFGQGTRLTVV.

V and J are TRBV11-2 and TRBJ1-2; TRBD1 aligns across 7 bases. The CDR3 has 14 amino acids. Trimming removed 5 bases from V and 6 bases from J; junction bases left unmatched: 9. CDR1 and CDR2 (germline): SGHAT, FQNNGV. In DNA form, the CDR3 reads TGTGCCAGCAGCAACCCGGACAGGATCAATGGCTACACCTTC. Protein sequence: CASSNPDRINGYTF.

The chain employs TRBV11-1 and TRBJ2-3; perhaps TRBD1 as D (6 bases). V lost 5 bases to trimming and J lost 0 bases, with 21 bases between them. The CDR3 is made up of 18 amino acids. The germline CDR1 and CDR2 sequences are SGHAT and FQDESV (reference sequence). The DNA for the CDR3 is TGTGCCAGCAGCCCTTCCATTCCAGGGGCAACTAGCACAGATACGCAGTATTTT. It is translated as CASSPSIPGATSTDTQYF.

For this clone: The junction shows a germline mismatch at one end, possibly a read error. The chain employs TRBV7-7 and TRBJ2-5; D gene ambiguous. Per the germline V gene, CDR1 is SSHAT and CDR2 is FNYEAQ (reference sequence). This CDR3 has 13 amino acids. CDR3 protein: CASSLGIEETQYF. CDR3 nucleotide sequence: TGTGCTAGCAGCTTAGGTATAGAAGAGACCCAGTACTTC.

The rearrangement joins TRBV9 to TRBJ2-5; D remains ambiguous. This CDR3 has 14 residues. CDR1 and CDR2 from the germline V gene are SGDLS and YYNGEE. Trimming left V 1 base short and J 0 bases short, with 7 bases between. In DNA, the CDR3 is TGTGCCAGCAGCGTACTCGGATACCAAGAGACCCAGTACTTC. As protein: CASSVLGYQETQYF.

The chain couples TRBV25-1 to TRBJ2-3; D perhaps matches TRBD1 (5 bases). Trimming shortened V by 2 bases and J by 5 bases, and 11 bases separated the two germline ends. The length of the CDR3 is 14 residues. Germline CDR1 MGHDK, CDR2 SYGVNS. The DNA for the CDR3 is TGTGCCAGCAGTGAACCAACAGGATTAGATACGCAGTATTTT. This codes for CASSEPTGLDTQYF.

The chain has TRBV25-1 and TRBJ1-1; TRBD1 is a possible D gene (5 bases). Trimming removed 6 bases at V and 1 base at J, with 9 bases between. CDR1 is MGHDK and CDR2 is SYGVNS in the germline V gene. This CDR3 spans 13 amino acids. CDR3 bases: TGTGCCAGCAGGGACGGGACGAACACTGAAGCTTTCTTT. Amino acid sequence: CASRDGTNTEAFF.

The rearrangement links TRBV7-8 to TRBJ2-1; TRBD2 matches at 11 bases. The CDR3 has 15 residues. Germline V gene lookup returns CDR1 SGHVS and CDR2 FQNEAQ. V shed 5 bases and J 3 bases; nucleotides not matched to a gene: 3. The CDR3 sequence: CASSDSGRDYNEQFF. For the CDR3, the DNA is TGTGCCAGCAGCGATAGCGGGAGGGACTACAATGAGCAGTTCTTC.

This chain links TRBV7-2 with TRBJ2-7, with 7 bases that match TRBD1. Germline trimming cut 1 base from V and 2 bases from J; bases unmatched to any gene: 5. The CDR3 runs to 15 residues. CDR1 is SGHTA, CDR2 FQGNSA, per germline. CDR3 amino acids: CASSLVGTDPYEQYF. For the CDR3, the DNA is TGTGCCAGCAGCTTAGTTGGGACAGACCCCTACGAGCAGTACTTC. The complete variable domain, with remaining parts taken from reference TRBV7-2 and TRBJ2-7, reads GAGVSQSPSNKVTEKGKDVELRCDPISGHTALYWYRQSLGQGLEFLIYFQGNSAPDKSGLPSDRFSAERTGGSVSTLTIQRTQQEDSAVYLCASSLVGTDPYEQYFGPGTRLTVT.

This chain uses TRBV27 with TRBJ1-3, with D uncertain. CDR3 length: 15 amino acids. Deletions cut 0 bases from V and 6 bases from J, with 12 bases between. Germline V CDR1 and CDR2: MNHEY, SMNVEV (reference sequence). CDR3 loop: CASSLSITGENTIYF. The CDR3 DNA is TGTGCCAGCAGTTTATCTATCACCGGGGAAAACACCATATATTTT.

CDR3: CASSLPGTQPQHF. DNA of the CDR3: TGTGCCAGCAGCTTGCCAGGAACCCAGCCCCAGCATTTT. This sequence joins TRBV5-6 and TRBJ1-5, with D unresolved. V was trimmed by 1 base and J by 7 bases, leaving 9 bases between them. This CDR3 is 13 amino acids long. Germline lookup yields CDR1 SGHDT and CDR2 YYEEEE. Drawing the rest from reference TRBV5-6 and TRBJ1-5, the complete variable domain is DAGVTQSPTHLIKTRGQQVTLRCSPKSGHDTVSWYQQALGQGPQFIFQYYEEEERQRGNFPDRFSGHQFPNYSSELNVNALLLGDSALYLCASSLPGTQPQHFGDGTRLSIL.